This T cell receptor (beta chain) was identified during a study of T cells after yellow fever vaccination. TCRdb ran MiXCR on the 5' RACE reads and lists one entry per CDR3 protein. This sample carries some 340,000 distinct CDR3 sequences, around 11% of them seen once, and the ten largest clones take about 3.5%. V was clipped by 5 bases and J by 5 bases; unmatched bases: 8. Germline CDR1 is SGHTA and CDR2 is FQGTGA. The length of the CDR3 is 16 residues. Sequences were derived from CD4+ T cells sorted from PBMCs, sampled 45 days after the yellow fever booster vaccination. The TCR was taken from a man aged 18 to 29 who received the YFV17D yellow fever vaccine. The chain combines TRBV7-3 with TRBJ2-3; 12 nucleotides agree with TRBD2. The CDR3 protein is CASSPRLAGEGDTQYF. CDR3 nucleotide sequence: TGTGCCAGCAGCCCCAGACTAGCGGGGGAAGGAGATACGCAGTATTTT.